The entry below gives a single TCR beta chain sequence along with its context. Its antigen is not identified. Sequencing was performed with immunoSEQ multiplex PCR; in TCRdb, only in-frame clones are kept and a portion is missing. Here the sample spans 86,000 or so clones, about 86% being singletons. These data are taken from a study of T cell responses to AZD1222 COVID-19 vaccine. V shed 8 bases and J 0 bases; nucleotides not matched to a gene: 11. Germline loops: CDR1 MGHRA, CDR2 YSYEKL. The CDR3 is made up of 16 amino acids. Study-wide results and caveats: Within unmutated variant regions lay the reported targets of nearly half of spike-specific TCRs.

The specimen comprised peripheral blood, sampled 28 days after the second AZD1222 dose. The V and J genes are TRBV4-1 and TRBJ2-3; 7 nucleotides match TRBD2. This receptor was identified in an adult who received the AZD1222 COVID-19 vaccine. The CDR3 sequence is CASRTGGPLSTDTQYF. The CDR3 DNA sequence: TGCGCCAGCCGGACGGGGGGACCATTAAGCACAGATACGCAGTATTTT.